Following are 30 T cell receptor beta chains from one sample sequenced in a study of T cell responses to AZD1222 COVID-19 vaccine. Profiling relied on immunoSEQ multiplex PCR, and the TCRdb table lists in-frame clones only, not all of them. The sample contains about 93,000 clones, approximately 89% of which appear only once. Sequenced here: peripheral blood, sampled on day 0 of MenACWY control vaccination. These receptors came from an adult in good health.

This clone was recorded only once. The chain recombines TRBV30 with TRBJ2-2; D is uncertain. The germline V gene has CDR1 GTSNPN and CDR2 SVGIG (reference sequence). The CDR3 has 16 amino acids. Trimming pared 2 bases from V and 1 base from J, leaving 14 bases between. The CDR3 bases are TGTGCCTGGAGTCTTCCCGAGACGGTGAACACCGGGGAGCTGTTTTTT. Translating gives CAWSLPETVNTGELFF.

The chain carries TRBV6-5 and TRBJ1-1; a weak D match, TRBD1 (5 bases). CDR1 MNHEY and CDR2 SVGAGI come from the germline V gene. CDR3 size: 14 residues. The V end was cut by 2 bases, the J end by 2 bases, with 9 bases between. CDR3 DNA sequence: TGTGCCAGCAGTTACGGACATACAAACACTGAAGCTTTCTTT. As protein: CASSYGHTNTEAFF.

The CDR3, as DNA: TGTGCCTGGAGTGGGGCCGCTCAGCTGCCCCAGCATTTT. Residues: CAWSGAAQLPQHF. The chain recombines TRBV30 with TRBJ1-5; no clear D gene. V was cut by 1 base and J by 9 bases, with 13 bases left in between. The germline V gene has CDR1 GTSNPN and CDR2 SVGIG (reference sequence). This CDR3 has 13 amino acids.

The genes are TRBV9 and TRBJ1-3; perhaps TRBD1 as D (5 bases). Germline CDR1 is SGDLS and CDR2 is YYNGEE. The CDR3 has 15 residues. The V end lost 0 bases, the J end lost 4 bases, and 11 bases lay between the germline ends. The CDR3 coding sequence is TGTGCCAGCAGCGTAGATGGGGACCCCGGAAACACCATATATTTT. It translates to CASSVDGDPGNTIYF.

The rearrangement uses TRBV7-2 and TRBJ1-4; no firm D call. Trimming removed 4 bases at V and 8 bases at J, with 23 bases between. There are 17 residues in the CDR3. CDR1 and CDR2 (germline): SGHTA, FQGNSA. The CDR3 nucleotides are TGTGCCAGCAGCTCAACCTCGGACCTCGGGGTGAAAGAAAAACTGTTTTTT. It encodes CASSSTSDLGVKEKLFF.

The chain links TRBV10-3 to TRBJ1-1, with D tentatively TRBD1 (6 bases). The CDR3 totals 16 residues. Germline CDR1 is ENHRY and CDR2 is SYGVKD. The V end lost 0 bases, the J end lost 0 bases, and 11 bases lay between the germline ends. The CDR3 coding sequence is TGTGCCATCAGTGAGTCGGGGGCAATCATGAACACTGAAGCTTTCTTT. Its translation is CAISESGAIMNTEAFF.

The chain couples TRBV12-1 to TRBJ2-5; no check of the table's D call, TRBD2, against the DNA was made. TRBV12-1 is an annotated pseudogene. This CDR3 has 14 residues. The CDR3 nucleotides are TGTGCCAGCAGCTTTGGGACTAGCGGTTCACTCGGGTACTTC. Its protein is CASSFGTSGSLGYF.

This clone appeared many times. This chain links TRBV7-2 with TRBJ1-5; D is uncertain. This CDR3 region has 14 residues. The germline gives CDR1 SGHTA, CDR2 FQGNSA. V lost 5 bases and J 4 bases, leaving 12 bases between the germline ends. CDR3 residues: CASSPRTGNQPQHF. The CDR3, as DNA: TGTGCCAGCAGCCCCCGGACGGGAAATCAGCCCCAGCATTTT. Combining the CDR3 with reference TRBV7-2 and TRBJ1-5 gives the whole variable domain GAGVSQSPSNKVTEKGKDVELRCDPISGHTALYWYRQSLGQGLEFLIYFQGNSAPDKSGLPSDRFSAERTGGSVSTLTIQRTQQEDSAVYLCASSPRTGNQPQHFGDGTRLSIL.

This clone was recorded once. The gene calls are TRBV27 and TRBJ1-1, with D maybe TRBD1 (5 bases). CDR1 is MNHEY and CDR2 is SMNVEV in the germline V gene (reference sequence). V was cut by 3 bases and J by 3 bases, with 11 bases left in between. The CDR3 extends over 14 amino acids. The CDR3 reads CASSFIRGDTEAFF. The CDR3, as DNA: TGTGCCAGCAGTTTTATAAGAGGGGACACTGAAGCTTTCTTT.

V gene TRBV5-1 combines with J gene TRBJ2-4; TRBD2 agrees at 12 bases. The germline V gene encodes CDR1 SGHRS and CDR2 YFSETQ. The CDR3 length is 18 residues. The V and J ends lost 5 bases and 5 bases, in that order; junction bases with no gene match: 14. CDR3 in amino acids: CASSSSSGGAGVENIQYF. The CDR3 DNA reads TGCGCCAGCAGTTCCTCTAGCGGGGGGGCCGGGGTCGAAAACATTCAGTACTTC.

The table lists this clone with a count of one. This chain uses TRBV4-1 with TRBJ1-6; the D gene is possibly TRBD1 (6 bases). This CDR3 has 17 residues. Between the trimmed V and J ends, which lost 0 bases and 10 bases, there was a span of 19 bases. Germline values: CDR1 MGHRA, CDR2 YSYEKL. The CDR3 DNA reads TGCGCCAGCAGCCAAGATCTTTGGGCCAGGGGAGGCTCACCCCTCCACTTT. This gives the protein CASSQDLWARGGSPLHF.

The chain carries TRBV11-2 and TRBJ2-1; no clear D gene. Germline V CDR1 and CDR2: SGHAT, FQNNGV. The CDR3 consists of 15 residues. Trimming left V 7 bases short and J 0 bases short, with 13 bases between. The CDR3 reads CASTQSINSYNEQFF. The CDR3 DNA reads as TGTGCCAGCACGCAAAGTATAAACTCCTACAATGAGCAGTTCTTC.

The chain links TRBV5-1 to TRBJ2-1, with D possibly being TRBD1 or TRBD2 (6 bases each). V gave up 1 base and J gave up 4 bases, with 15 bases separating them. This CDR3 region has 16 residues. Germline loops: CDR1 SGHRS, CDR2 YFSETQ. Here the CDR3 DNA reads TGCGCCAGCAGCTTGAGGGGCGGGACAAATTACAATGAGCAGTTCTTC. Its protein is CASSLRGGTNYNEQFF.

The chain couples TRBV27 to TRBJ1-6; TRBD1 might be the D (6 bases). Trimming shortened V by 0 bases and J by 9 bases, and 12 bases separated the two germline ends. Germline loops: CDR1 MNHEY, CDR2 SMNVEV (reference sequence). This CDR3 spans 15 amino acids. The CDR3 protein is CASSLSGGGPSPLHF. CDR3 in DNA: TGTGCCAGCAGTTTATCGGGGGGCGGACCTTCACCCCTCCACTTT.

A few counts support this clone. This chain connects TRBV7-9 to TRBJ1-1, with D unresolved. Germline V gene data show CDR1 as SEHNR and CDR2 as FQNEAQ (reference sequence). The CDR3 totals 14 residues. Trimming shortened V by 3 bases and J by 6 bases, and 14 bases separated the two germline ends. The CDR3 here is CASSFEGSGSEAFF. The CDR3 region has the DNA TGTGCCAGCAGCTTCGAAGGTAGCGGCTCTGAAGCTTTCTTT.

This clone is a singleton in its sample. The rearrangement joins TRBV6-5 to TRBJ2-5, with a weak D call TRBD2 (6 bases). The CDR3 is made up of 13 amino acids. V shed 8 bases and J shed 4 bases, with 14 bases lying between them. Germline values: CDR1 MNHEY, CDR2 SVGAGI. For the CDR3, the DNA is TGTGCCAGCGGGGACTCAACAATAGAGACCCAGTACTTC. Translating gives CASGDSTIETQYF.

This clone appeared a few times. The V and J genes are TRBV30 and TRBJ1-6; D is uncertain. This CDR3 has 16 residues. The germline CDR1 and CDR2 sequences are GTSNPN and SVGIG (reference sequence). Trimming stripped 0 bases from V and 7 bases from J, with 16 bases between. As DNA, the CDR3 is TGTGCCTGGAGTGTACGATCTGTTACTTCGAATTCACCCCTCCACTTT. It yields the protein CAWSVRSVTSNSPLHF. Complete variable domain (other parts from reference TRBV30 and TRBJ1-6): SQTIHQWPATLVQPVGSPLSLECTVEGTSNPNLYWYRQAAGRGLQLLFYSVGIGQISSEVPQNLSASRPQDRQFILSSKKLLLSDSGFYLCAWSVRSVTSNSPLHFGNGTRLTVT.

The gene calls are TRBV12-3 or TRBV12-4 and TRBJ2-7, with a possible D match to TRBD1 (6 bases). This CDR3 is 13 amino acids long. The V gene lost 6 bases and the J gene lost 1 base, with 10 bases spanning the gap. The CDR3 bases are TGTGCCAGCAGCCAGGACAGTTCCTACGAGCAGTACTTC. Translated: CASSQDSSYEQYF.

V is TRBV19 and J is TRBJ1-2; D is unresolved. The CDR3 extends over 12 amino acids. V lost 5 bases and J lost 6, with 10 bases in between. From germline, CDR1 is LNHDA and CDR2 SQIVND (reference sequence). CDR3 nucleotide sequence: TGTGCCAGTAGTTATCGGGTTGATGGCTACACCTTC. This codes for CASSYRVDGYTF.

The V call is TRBV21-1, the J call TRBJ2-6. TRBV21-1 is recorded as a pseudogene. The CDR3 consists of 14 residues. The chain's CDR3 is CASSKALKGHVLTF. In nucleotides, the CDR3 is TGTGCCAGCAGCAAAGCGCTTAAAGGCCACGTCCTGACTTTC.

This sequence joins TRBV12-3 or TRBV12-4 and TRBJ1-3; D gene uncertain. With 7 bases removed from V and 15 bases from J, the gap between germline ends came to 19 bases. This CDR3 comprises 12 residues. CDR3 in amino acids: CASTNSRPRQYF. The CDR3 coding sequence is TGTGCCAGCACTAATTCAAGGCCGAGGCAATATTTT.

Comment on this clone: The CDR3 does not end in the conserved phenylalanine or tryptophan, so this is likely a read error. No DNA is shown, since the ends of the CDR3 on it are uncertain; the CDR3 is the one TCRdb lists. The chain carries TRBV12-1 and TRBJ1-2; the table's D gene call, TRBD1, was not cross checked with the DNA. TRBV12-1 is a documented pseudogene. The CDR3 length equals 11 residues, ends included. The CDR3 loop reads CASSFVEGAPI.

This clone was detected once. This chain joins TRBV11-3 and TRBJ2-1, with 8 nucleotides matching TRBD2. The V gene's germline CDR1 is SGHNT and CDR2 YENEEA. The CDR3 contains 15 residues. V shed 4 bases and J 0 bases; nucleotides not matched to a gene: 2. CDR3 coding DNA: TGTGCCAGCAGCTCCCGGGGGGGCTCCTACAATGAGCAGTTCTTC. This gives the protein CASSSRGGSYNEQFF.

The chain carries TRBV6-6 and TRBJ1-2; no definite D call. This CDR3 is built from 13 residues. Deletions cut 4 bases from V and 8 bases from J, with 14 bases between. The V gene's germline CDR1 is MNHNY and CDR2 SVGAGI (reference sequence). The CDR3 loop is CASSSGLVDGYTF. In DNA, the CDR3 is TGTGCCAGCAGTTCGGGATTGGTTGACGGCTACACCTTC.

The genes are TRBV5-1 and TRBJ2-5; 9 positions agree with TRBD2. With V trimmed by 0 bases and J by 3 bases, 15 bases remained unmatched. Germline V gives CDR1 SGHRS, CDR2 YFSETQ. The CDR3 consists of 19 residues. The CDR3 spells CASSLERGARTVRKETQYF. The CDR3 DNA follows: TGCGCCAGCAGCTTGGAGCGGGGGGCTCGAACGGTCCGGAAAGAGACCCAGTACTTC.

This sequence joins TRBV7-2 and TRBJ1-2, with no clear D. This CDR3 has 12 amino acids. Germline V gene sequence: CDR1 SGHTA, CDR2 FQGNSA. V lost 3 bases and J lost 8, with 10 bases in between. The DNA of the CDR3 is TGTGCCAGCAGCTTCAACGGCCGGGGCTACACCTTC. Residues: CASSFNGRGYTF.

This chain uses TRBV19 with TRBJ2-7; possibly TRBD1 or TRBD2 for D (5 bases each). Between the trimmed V and J ends, which lost 5 bases and 6 bases, there was a span of 11 bases. The CDR3 totals 12 residues. Germline CDR1 and CDR2: LNHDA and SQIVND (reference sequence). The CDR3 DNA reads TGTGCCAGTAGTGCCCGGGACGTCGAGCAGTACTTC. Translating it yields CASSARDVEQYF.

The V call is TRBV5-1, the J call TRBJ2-5, with D uncertain. Germline-derived CDR1 and CDR2 are SGHRS and YFSETQ. With 2 bases removed from V and 5 bases from J, the gap between germline ends came to 10 bases. The CDR3 length is 13 residues. The CDR3 reads CASSFKVTETQYF. The CDR3 DNA follows: TGCGCCAGCAGCTTCAAGGTTACCGAGACCCAGTACTTC. Full variable domain (outside the CDR3, taken from reference TRBV5-1 and TRBJ2-5): KAGVTQTPRYLIKTRGQQVTLSCSPISGHRSVSWYQQTPGQGLQFLFEYFSETQRNKGNFPGRFSGRQFSNSRSEMNVSTLELGDSALYLCASSFKVTETQYFGPGTRLLVL.

The rearrangement uses TRBV28 and TRBJ1-2, with TRBD1 matching 10 bases. The CDR3 is 12 residues long. Germline values: CDR1 MDHEN, CDR2 SYDVKM. Trimming at V came to 11 bases and at J to 3 bases, leaving 3 bases not matched to a gene. The CDR3 region is CAGGQGDYGYTF. Written as DNA, the CDR3 is TGTGCCGGTGGACAGGGGGACTATGGCTACACCTTC.

The J gene is TRBJ1-6, the V gene TRBV15; D not resolved. Trimming stripped 3 bases from V and 6 bases from J, with 6 bases between. The CDR3 contains 13 residues. Germline CDR1 LNHNV, CDR2 YYDKDF (reference sequence). The CDR3 is CATSSEPNSPLHF. In DNA, the CDR3 is TGTGCCACCAGCAGCGAGCCTAATTCACCCCTCCACTTT. Full variable domain (outside the CDR3, taken from reference TRBV15 and TRBJ1-6): DAMVIQNPRYQVTQFGKPVTLSCSQTLNHNVMYWYQQKSSQAPKLLFHYYDKDFNNEADTPDNFQSRRPNTSFCFLDIRSPGLGDTAMYLCATSSEPNSPLHFGNGTRLTVT.